A selection of T cell receptor beta chains follows, all from one sample in a study of shared clonotypes between healthy human individuals. The table came from immunoSEQ multiplex PCR; TCRdb's copy has only in-frame clones and leaves some out. The top ten hold roughly 0.36% of the sample, which has 1,400,000 or so clones, 97% to 99% seen once. Sequencing was done on a sample of naive CD4+ T cells sorted from blood. The receptors come from a man between 25 and 39 years old in good health. Both conserved end residues are part of each CDR3. The D gene is left open where the match is weak. Clone sizes are given selectively: once, few, many, or a class where the clone is expanded.

V gene	J gene	D gene	clone size	CDR3 protein	CDR3 DNA
TRBV7-2	TRBJ2-7	-	-	CASRGTGTYEQYF	TGTGCCAGCAGAGGTACAGGGACCTACGAGCAGTACTTC
TRBV28	TRBJ2-7	TRBD1	once	CASSLLGDRVYF	TGTGCCAGCAGTTTATTAGGCGACAGGGTGTACTTC
TRBV21-1	TRBJ1-5	-	-	CASSKWGQPQHF	TGTGCCAGCAGCAAGTGGGGTCAGCCCCAGCATTTT
TRBV5-5	TRBJ1-4	TRBD1	-	CASSPARGFRSNEKLFF	TGTGCCAGCAGCCCCGCCAGGGGGTTTCGCTCTAATGAAAAACTGTTTTTT
TRBV9	TRBJ2-2	-	-	CASSSANTGELFF	TGTGCCAGCAGCTCCGCGAACACCGGGGAGCTGTTTTTT
TRBV19	TRBJ1-2	-	-	CASSNPESPLGYTF	TGTGCCAGTAGTAATCCGGAGAGCCCGCTAGGCTACACCTTC
TRBV5-1	TRBJ1-2	-	-	CASSLEVGKDYGYTF	TGCGCCAGCAGCTTGGAAGTAGGGAAGGACTATGGCTACACCTTC
TRBV29-1	TRBJ2-1	TRBD2	once	CSARGLALNEQFF	TGCAGCGCCCGGGGACTAGCACTCAATGAGCAGTTCTTC
TRBV30	TRBJ1-1	TRBD1	-	CAWSQKDRRSEAFF	TGTGCCTGGTCCCAAAAGGACAGGAGGTCTGAAGCTTTCTTT
TRBV5-4	TRBJ2-2	TRBD1	-	CASSPLTGSTGELFF	TGTGCCAGCAGCCCGTTGACAGGGAGTACCGGGGAGCTGTTTTTT
TRBV27	TRBJ2-2	TRBD2	-	CASSPRAGVRTGELFF	TGTGCCAGCAGTCCACGAGCGGGAGTGCGAACCGGGGAGCTGTTTTTT
TRBV9	TRBJ2-7	-	-	CASSVATGYEQYF	TGTGCCAGCAGCGTAGCCACCGGCTACGAGCAGTACTTC
TRBV29-1	TRBJ2-2	-	-	CSVATSGGAGTGELFF	TGCAGCGTTGCGACATCAGGCGGCGCGGGTACCGGGGAGCTGTTTTTT
TRBV5-1	TRBJ2-1	TRBD2	-	CASSYGLAGALYNEQFF	TGCGCCAGCAGCTATGGACTAGCGGGAGCTCTCTACAATGAGCAGTTCTTC
TRBV28	TRBJ2-7	-	-	CASSIRGYEQYF	TGTGCCAGCAGTATCAGGGGTTACGAGCAGTACTTC
TRBV28	TRBJ2-5	TRBD1	-	CASEGATREETQYF	TGTGCCAGCGAGGGGGCGACGAGGGAAGAGACCCAGTACTTC
TRBV28	TRBJ2-7	TRBD1	-	CASSPRDRQLYEQYF	TGTGCCAGCAGTCCCCGGGACAGGCAATTATACGAGCAGTACTTC
TRBV5-1	TRBJ2-1	TRBD2	-	CASSLAGDFVEQFF	TGCGCCAGCAGTCTGGCGGGAGATTTTGTTGAGCAGTTCTTC
TRBV18	TRBJ2-2	-	-	CASSPSVSGPKTGELFF	TGTGCCAGCTCACCGTCCGTCAGCGGACCAAAGACCGGGGAGCTGTTTTTT
TRBV5-5	TRBJ2-7	TRBD2	-	CASSLRLAGVRTYEQYF	TGTGCCAGCAGCTTGCGACTAGCGGGAGTGAGGACCTACGAGCAGTACTTC
TRBV6-6	TRBJ1-5	-	-	CASRLDSRNQPQHF	TGTGCCAGCAGACTAGACAGCCGCAATCAGCCCCAGCATTTT
TRBV7-9	TRBJ1-2	-	-	CASTRQPLDYGYTF	TGTGCCAGCACACGACAACCACTCGACTATGGCTACACCTTC
TRBV6-5	TRBJ2-7	-	-	CASSYLGGEQYF	TGTGCCAGCAGTTACTTAGGTGGCGAGCAGTACTTC
TRBV5-1	TRBJ2-7	TRBD2	-	CASSRGLAGGSYEQYF	TGCGCCAGCAGCAGGGGACTAGCGGGAGGGTCCTACGAGCAGTACTTC
TRBV7-2	TRBJ1-5	TRBD1	few	CASSFDRGNQPQHF	TGTGCCAGCAGCTTCGACAGGGGCAATCAGCCCCAGCATTTT